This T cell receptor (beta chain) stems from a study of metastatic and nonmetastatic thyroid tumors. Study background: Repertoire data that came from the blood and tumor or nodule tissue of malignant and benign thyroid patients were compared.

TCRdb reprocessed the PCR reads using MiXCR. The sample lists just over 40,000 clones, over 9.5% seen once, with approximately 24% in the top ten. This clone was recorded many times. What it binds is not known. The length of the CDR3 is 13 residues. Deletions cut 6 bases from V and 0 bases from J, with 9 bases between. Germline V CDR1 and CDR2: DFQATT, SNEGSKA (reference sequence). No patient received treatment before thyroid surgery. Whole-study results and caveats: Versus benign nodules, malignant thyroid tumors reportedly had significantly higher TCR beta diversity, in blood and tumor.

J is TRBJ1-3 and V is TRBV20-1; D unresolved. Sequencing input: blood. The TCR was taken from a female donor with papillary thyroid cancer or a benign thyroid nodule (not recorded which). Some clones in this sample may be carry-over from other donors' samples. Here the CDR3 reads CSAESNSGNTIYF. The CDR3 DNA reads TGCAGTGCCGAGAGCAACTCTGGAAACACCATATATTTT.